The 2 T cell receptor beta chains listed next were all sequenced from one sample in a study of vaccination and CD4 T cells after COVID-19. These receptors are not linked to any known antigen. With the Oncomine TCR Beta short-read assay, DNA from cultured CD4+ T cells was sequenced. Each CDR3 protein is one row after TCRdb ran MiXCR on the PCR reads. This sample has roughly 15,000 distinct CDR3 sequences, with about 28% found just once. As to treatment: approximately 9-day PBMC culture with coronavirus spike peptide pools or control peptides (ViraFEST assay). Material for sequencing was cultured CD4+ T cells from blood. The receptors here all came from a human donor with COVID-19.

The genes are TRBV12-5 and TRBJ1-1; TRBD1 matches 10 bases. Germline CDR1 is LGHNT and CDR2 is FRNRAP. V lost 7 bases, J lost 7 bases, and 12 bases stayed unmatched. The CDR3 covers 15 residues. The CDR3: CASARLGQGRGEAFF. CDR3 coding DNA: TGTGCTAGTGCCCGTCTGGGACAGGGGAGGGGTGAAGCTTTCTTT.

This clonotype has just a few counts. The rearrangement links TRBV20-1 to TRBJ2-7; no reliable D call. Trimming removed 1 base from V and 1 base from J, with 11 bases in between. Germline V lookup: CDR1 DFQATT, CDR2 SNEGSKA (reference sequence). The CDR3 is 14 amino acids. The CDR3 spells CSARAGSGSYEQYF. CDR3 in DNA: TGCAGTGCTAGAGCCGGCAGTGGGTCCTACGAGCAGTACTTC.